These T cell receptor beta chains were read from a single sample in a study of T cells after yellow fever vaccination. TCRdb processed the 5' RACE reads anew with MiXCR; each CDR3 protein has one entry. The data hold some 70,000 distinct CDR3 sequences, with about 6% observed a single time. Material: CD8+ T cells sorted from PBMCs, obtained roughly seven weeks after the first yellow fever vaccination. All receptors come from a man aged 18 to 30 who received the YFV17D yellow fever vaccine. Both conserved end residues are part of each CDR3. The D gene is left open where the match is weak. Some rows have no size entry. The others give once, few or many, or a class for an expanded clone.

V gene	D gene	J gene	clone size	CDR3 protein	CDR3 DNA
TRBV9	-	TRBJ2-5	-	CASSVDRLARQETQYF	TGTGCCAGCAGCGTAGACCGGCTAGCACGACAAGAGACCCAGTACTTC
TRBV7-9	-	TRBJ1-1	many	CASNLDGNTEAFF	TGTGCCAGCAACCTGGACGGCAACACTGAAGCTTTCTTT
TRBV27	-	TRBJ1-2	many	CASSTGPDSRGDYTF	TGTGCCAGCAGTACGGGACCGGACAGTAGGGGCGACTACACCTTC
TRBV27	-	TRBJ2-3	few	CASSLRRGPTDTQYF	TGTGCCAGCAGTTTAAGGAGGGGACCCACAGATACGCAGTATTTT
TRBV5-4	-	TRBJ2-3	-	CASSLRDGWSTDTQYF	TGTGCCAGCAGCCTTAGGGACGGCTGGTCCACAGATACGCAGTATTTT
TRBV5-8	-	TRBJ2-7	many	CASSSASYEQYF	TGTGCCAGCAGCTCCGCCAGCTACGAGCAGTACTTC
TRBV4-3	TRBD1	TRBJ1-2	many	CASSQDGTGYGYTF	TGCGCCAGCAGCCAAGATGGGACAGGCTATGGCTACACCTTC
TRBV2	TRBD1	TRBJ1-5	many	CASRIGQGHQPQHF	TGTGCCAGCAGGATTGGACAGGGGCATCAGCCCCAGCATTTT
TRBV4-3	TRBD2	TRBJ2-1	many	CASSQDIAGWNNEQFF	TGCGCCAGCAGCCAAGATATAGCGGGGTGGAACAATGAGCAGTTCTTC
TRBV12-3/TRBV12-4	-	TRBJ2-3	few	CASKDAPGPDTQYF	TGTGCCAGCAAAGACGCCCCGGGGCCAGATACGCAGTATTTT
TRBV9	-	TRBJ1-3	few	CASSVGGGSGNTIYF	TGTGCCAGCAGCGTAGGGGGCGGATCTGGAAACACCATATATTTT
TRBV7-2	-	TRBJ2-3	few	CASSRPGSTDTQYF	TGTGCCAGCAGCCGACCGGGGAGCACAGATACGCAGTATTTT
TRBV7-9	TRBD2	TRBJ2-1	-	CASTGVAGASYNEQFF	TGTGCCAGCACCGGGGTAGCGGGGGCCTCGTACAATGAGCAGTTCTTC
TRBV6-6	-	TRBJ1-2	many	CASSYDTPYGYTF	TGTGCCAGCAGTTACGATACTCCTTATGGCTACACCTTC
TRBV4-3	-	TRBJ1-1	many	CASSQDLDLRFTEAFF	TGCGCCAGCAGCCAAGACCTAGACCTTCGGTTCACTGAAGCTTTCTTT
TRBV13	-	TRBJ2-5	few	CASSFPPQRVPETQYF	TGTGCCAGCAGCTTTCCTCCACAGCGGGTGCCGGAGACCCAGTACTTC
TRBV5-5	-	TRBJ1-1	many	CASRPTGNTEAFF	TGTGCCAGCAGGCCGACGGGAAACACTGAAGCTTTCTTT
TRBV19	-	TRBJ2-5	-	CASSALQGKETQYF	TGTGCCAGTAGTGCCCTCCAGGGGAAGGAGACCCAGTACTTC
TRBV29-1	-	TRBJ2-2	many	CSVHRDTGELFF	TGCAGCGTGCACAGGGACACCGGGGAGCTGTTTTTT
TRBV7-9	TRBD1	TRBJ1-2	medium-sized	CASSDGQGADGYTF	TGTGCCAGCAGCGACGGACAGGGGGCTGATGGCTACACCTTC
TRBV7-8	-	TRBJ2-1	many	CASTESEEQFF	TGTGCCAGCACCGAATCGGAGGAGCAGTTCTTC
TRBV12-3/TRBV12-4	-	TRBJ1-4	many	CASSPAGNEKLFF	TGTGCCAGCAGTCCGGCCGGGAATGAAAAACTGTTTTTT
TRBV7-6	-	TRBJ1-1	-	CASSSTQGSVTEAFF	TGTGCCAGCAGCTCAACTCAGGGGTCGGTCACTGAAGCTTTCTTT
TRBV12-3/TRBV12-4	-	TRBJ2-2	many	CASCQGQGITGELFF	TGTGCCAGCTGCCAAGGGCAGGGAATCACCGGGGAGCTGTTTTTT
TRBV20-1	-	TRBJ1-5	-	CSARASQARDQPQHF	TGCAGTGCTAGAGCATCACAGGCTCGGGATCAGCCCCAGCATTTT
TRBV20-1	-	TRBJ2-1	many	CSARDRADFNEQFF	TGCAGTGCTAGAGATCGAGCAGATTTCAATGAGCAGTTCTTC
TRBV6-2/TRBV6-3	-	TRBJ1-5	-	CASSYMGNQPQHF	TGTGCCAGCAGTTACATGGGCAATCAGCCCCAGCATTTT
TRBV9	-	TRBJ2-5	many	CASSPLWGDRKETQYF	TGTGCCAGCAGCCCGTTGTGGGGGGACAGAAAAGAGACCCAGTACTTC
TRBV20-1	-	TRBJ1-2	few	CSARTVYYGYTF	TGCAGTGCTAGGACAGTTTACTATGGCTACACCTTC
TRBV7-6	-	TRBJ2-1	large	CASSPGYEQFF	TGTGCCAGCAGCCCTGGGTATGAGCAGTTCTTC
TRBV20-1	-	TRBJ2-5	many	CSAPGQLLGETQYF	TGCAGTGCTCCCGGACAGCTCTTGGGGGAGACCCAGTACTTC
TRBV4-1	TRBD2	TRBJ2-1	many	CASSQVKASGGHNEQFF	TGCGCCAGCAGCCAAGTAAAGGCTAGCGGGGGACACAATGAGCAGTTCTTC
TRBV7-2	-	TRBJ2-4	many	CASSSDGLAKNIQYF	TGTGCCAGCAGCTCGGATGGGTTAGCCAAAAACATTCAGTACTTC
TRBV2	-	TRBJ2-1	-	CASSGGRRATNEQFF	TGTGCCAGCAGTGGTGGACGGAGGGCGACAAATGAGCAGTTCTTC
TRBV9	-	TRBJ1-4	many	CASSPPGGAGEKLFF	TGTGCCAGCAGCCCCCCGGGGGGCGCGGGTGAAAAACTGTTTTTT
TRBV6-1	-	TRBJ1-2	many	CASSALNRVRGYTF	TGTGCCAGCAGTGCATTAAACAGGGTACGAGGCTACACCTTC
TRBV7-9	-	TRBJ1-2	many	CASSPRDGYGYTF	TGTGCCAGCAGTCCCCGGGACGGCTATGGCTACACCTTC
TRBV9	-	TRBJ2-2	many	CASSFRRTLSTGELFF	TGTGCCAGCAGCTTCCGACGGACACTGTCCACCGGGGAGCTGTTTTTT
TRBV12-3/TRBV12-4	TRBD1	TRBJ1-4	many	CASSYDRGVTHGPEKLFF	TGTGCCAGCAGTTACGACAGGGGTGTAACCCACGGTCCCGAAAAACTGTTTTTT
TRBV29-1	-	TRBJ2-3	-	CSVELIWAGDSTDTQYF	TGCAGCGTTGAATTGATTTGGGCAGGGGACTCCACAGATACGCAGTATTTT
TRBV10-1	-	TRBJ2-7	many	CASSDRDEQYF	TGCGCCAGCAGTGACAGGGACGAGCAGTACTTC
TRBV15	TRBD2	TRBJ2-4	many	CATSIGLALAKNIQYF	TGTGCCACCAGCATAGGACTAGCGTTAGCCAAAAACATTCAGTACTTC
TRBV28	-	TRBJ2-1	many	CASMGISSSYNEQFF	TGTGCCAGCATGGGGATCTCGAGCTCCTACAATGAGCAGTTCTTC
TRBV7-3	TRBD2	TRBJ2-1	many	CASSSGTSGNNEQFF	TGTGCCAGCAGCTCCGGGACTAGCGGAAACAATGAGCAGTTCTTC
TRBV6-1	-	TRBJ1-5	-	CASSTGAGNQPQHF	TGTGCCAGCAGTACAGGAGCGGGCAATCAGCCCCAGCATTTT
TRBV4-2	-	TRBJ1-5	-	CASSQVQGEDQPQHF	TGTGCCAGCAGCCAAGTGCAGGGAGAGGATCAGCCCCAGCATTTT
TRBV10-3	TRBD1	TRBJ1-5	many	CAISDPGQGGPNQPQHF	TGTGCCATCAGTGACCCGGGACAGGGGGGCCCAAATCAGCCCCAGCATTTT
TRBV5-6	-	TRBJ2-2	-	CASSLNSWARTGELFF	TGTGCCAGCAGCTTGAATTCGTGGGCGAGGACCGGGGAGCTGTTTTTT
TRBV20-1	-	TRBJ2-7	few	CSAKKGDSSYEQYF	TGCAGTGCTAAGAAGGGCGACAGCTCCTACGAGCAGTACTTC
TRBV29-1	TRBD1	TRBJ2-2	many	CSVPGTGKTGELFF	TGCAGCGTGCCCGGGACAGGGAAAACCGGGGAGCTGTTTTTT